The 24 T cell receptor beta chains listed next were all sequenced from one sample in a study of blood T cell repertoires in COVID-19. This table comes from immunoSEQ multiplex PCR, and its TCRdb copy is limited to in-frame clones, with some not included. The repertoire holds around 230,000 clones, about nine tenths seen once, with about 4% in the top ten. Sequenced sample: PBMCs or T cells enriched from blood (not recorded which). The receptors here all came from a woman aged 40 to 50 with acute COVID-19.

The rearrangement uses TRBV2 and TRBJ1-2; the match to TRBD1 covers 7 bases. Germline CDR1 is SNHLY and CDR2 is FYNNEI. This CDR3 spans 13 amino acids. V trimming: 8 bases; J trimming: 6 bases; junction bases outside the gene matches: 9. The CDR3, as DNA: TGTGCCAGCCGCCAGACAGGGTCCGATGGCTACACCTTC. It codes for CASRQTGSDGYTF.

V and J are TRBV5-1 and TRBJ2-3; D may be TRBD2 (7 bases). The CDR3 has 18 residues. Between the trimmed V and J ends, which lost 4 bases and 0 bases, there was a span of 21 bases. Germline V CDR1 and CDR2: SGHRS, YFSETQ. CDR3 DNA sequence: TGCGCCAGCAGCCCAACTAGGGGGGGTCGCCGAAGCACAGATACGCAGTATTTT. It yields the protein CASSPTRGGRRSTDTQYF.

The chain joins TRBV7-9 to TRBJ2-7; 15 bases align to TRBD2. The CDR3 totals 17 residues. V lost 4 bases, J lost 2 bases, and 6 bases stayed unmatched. Per the germline V gene, CDR1 is SEHNR and CDR2 is FQNEAQ (reference sequence). The CDR3 DNA follows: TGTGCCAGCAGCTCCCCCGGGACTAGCGGGGGGACCTACGAGCAGTACTTC. Protein product: CASSSPGTSGGTYEQYF. The variable domain in full, completed from reference TRBV7-9 and TRBJ2-7, reads DTGVSQNPRHKITKRGQNVTFRCDPISEHNRLYWYRQTLGQGPEFLTYFQNEAQLEKSRLLSDRFSAERPKGSFSTLEIQRTEQGDSAMYLCASSSPGTSGGTYEQYFGPGTRLTVT.

The V and J genes are TRBV19 and TRBJ1-1; TRBD1 matches 8 bases. The CDR3 spans 14 residues. V lost 5 bases, J lost 6 bases, and 8 bases stayed unmatched. From germline, CDR1 is LNHDA and CDR2 SQIVND (reference sequence). CDR3 in amino acids: CASSEYDRGAEAFF. The CDR3 DNA reads as TGTGCCAGTAGTGAGTATGACAGGGGCGCTGAAGCTTTCTTT.

This chain connects TRBV11-2 to TRBJ1-1, with unresolved D. Trimming removed 0 bases at V and 1 base at J, with 12 bases between. The CDR3 is made up of 16 amino acids. Germline CDR1 SGHAT, CDR2 FQNNGV. This chain's CDR3 is CASSLDLGLGNTEAFF. CDR3 nucleotide sequence: TGTGCCAGCAGCTTAGATCTGGGCCTGGGGAACACTGAAGCTTTCTTT.

The rearrangement joins TRBV2 to TRBJ1-1; D gene uncertain. Trimming left V 7 bases short and J 1 base short, with 7 bases between. Germline-derived CDR1 and CDR2 are SNHLY and FYNNEI. There are 12 residues in the CDR3. The CDR3, as DNA: TGTGCCAGCAATCGAGGGAACACTGAAGCTTTCTTT. Translated: CASNRGNTEAFF.

This clone has just a few counts. The chain combines TRBV7-6 with TRBJ2-1; TRBD1 might be the D (5 bases). The CDR3 is 13 amino acids. The germline V and J ends were trimmed by 2 bases and 4 bases, with 6 bases remaining between them. The germline CDR1 and CDR2 sequences are SGHVS and FNYEAQ. DNA for the CDR3: TGTGCCAGCAGCTTACAGGGATACAATGAGCAGTTCTTC. It yields the protein CASSLQGYNEQFF.

The chain links TRBV18 to TRBJ1-2, with 10 bases matching TRBD1. Germline CDR1 reads KGHSH; CDR2 reads LQKENI. This CDR3 has 16 residues. V lost 0 bases and J lost 4; bases outside the gene matches: 5. The CDR3 DNA reads TGTGCCAGCTCACCACCGGGACAGGGGAATACCTATGGCTACACCTTC. As protein: CASSPPGQGNTYGYTF.

This clone has a single count. The CDR3 DNA reads TGTGCCAGCAGCTTATCCCGGGACAGGGGGCGTCTCGAGGCTTTCTTT. Translation: CASSLSRDRGRLEAFF. The chain employs TRBV7-9 and TRBJ1-1; TRBD1 matches 12 bases. The germline gives CDR1 SEHNR, CDR2 FQNEAQ (reference sequence). This CDR3 region has 16 residues. V was pared by 2 bases and J by 11 bases, with 12 bases of the junction left unmatched.

The V call is TRBV11-2, the J call TRBJ1-1; D perhaps matches TRBD1 (5 bases). This CDR3 has 15 amino acids. Trimming stripped 1 base from V and 5 bases from J, with 14 bases between. Germline V lookup: CDR1 SGHAT, CDR2 FQNNGV. CDR3 in amino acids: CASSLVGARGTEAFF. CDR3 nucleotides: TGTGCCAGCAGCTTAGTAGGGGCCCGGGGGACTGAAGCTTTCTTT.

The V call is TRBV7-8, the J call TRBJ2-5, with D maybe TRBD2 (5 bases). V shed 0 bases and J shed 5 bases, with 10 bases lying between them. The germline V gene encodes CDR1 SGHVS and CDR2 FQNEAQ. The CDR3 length is 14 residues. In DNA form, the CDR3 reads TGTGCCAGCAGCTTAGCGGGGAGAGGGGAGACCCAGTACTTC. This encodes CASSLAGRGETQYF.

The chain combines TRBV9 with TRBJ1-4, with 7 bases that match TRBD1. CDR3 length: 15 amino acids. Trimming removed 4 bases from V and 5 bases from J; junction bases left unmatched: 8. Germline V CDR1 and CDR2: SGDLS, YYNGEE. The DNA of the CDR3 is TGTGCCAGCAGCCCCGGGACAGCCTCCAATGAAAAACTGTTTTTT. This sequence encodes CASSPGTASNEKLFF. Together with reference TRBV9 and TRBJ1-4, the CDR3 gives the full variable domain: DSGVTQTPKHLITATGQRVTLRCSPRSGDLSVYWYQQSLDQGLQFLIQYYNGEERAKGNILERFSAQQFPDLHSELNLSSLELGDSALYFCASSPGTASNEKLFFGSGTQLSVL.

The rearrangement uses TRBV5-8 and TRBJ1-2, with D hard to call. The CDR3 loop spans 14 amino acids. Per germline, CDR1 SGHTS and CDR2 YDEGEE. V shed 2 bases and J shed 4 bases, with 12 bases lying between them. The chain's CDR3 is CASSFSGSVYGYTF. As DNA, the CDR3 is TGTGCCAGCAGCTTTAGTGGGAGCGTCTATGGCTACACCTTC.

The rearrangement links TRBV3-1 (or the pseudogene TRBV3-2) to TRBJ1-3; D call uncertain. V shed 0 bases and J shed 0 bases, with 9 bases lying between them. CDR1 LGHDT and CDR2 YNNKEL come from the germline V gene (reference sequence). The CDR3 is 16 amino acids. The CDR3 region is CASSQDAGSSGNTIYF. Written as DNA, the CDR3 is TGTGCCAGCAGCCAAGATGCAGGTAGCTCTGGAAACACCATATATTTT.

On this clone itself: This specimen includes other DNA sequences encoding the same CDR3. J is TRBJ1-1 and V is TRBV27, with TRBD1 identical over 10 bases. The trim removed 2 bases at V and 1 base at J, leaving 7 bases unmatched. CDR3 length equals 17 residues. Germline CDR1 MNHEY, CDR2 SMNVEV (reference sequence). CDR3 protein: CASSLRGGDRGNTEAFF. CDR3 nucleotides: TGTGCCAGCAGTTTACGGGGGGGGGACAGGGGGAACACTGAAGCTTTCTTT.

The rearrangement links TRBV19 to TRBJ1-4; tentative D call: TRBD1 (5 bases). V dropped 4 bases and J dropped 10 bases, with 10 bases sitting between them. This CDR3 region has 12 residues. The V gene's germline CDR1 is LNHDA and CDR2 SQIVND (reference sequence). The CDR3, as DNA: TGTGCCAGTAGTAGTTGGACACTAAAACTGTTTTTT. It codes for CASSSWTLKLFF.

The chain uses TRBV4-3 and TRBJ1-1, with D possibly TRBD1 on 5 matching bases. The CDR3 loop spans 16 amino acids. Germline V gene data show CDR1 as LGHNA and CDR2 as YSLEER. V lost 4 bases and J lost 4, with 19 bases in between. CDR3 loop: CASSLDQTVLGTEAFF. In nucleotides, the CDR3 is TGCGCCAGCAGCCTTGACCAGACAGTTCTTGGCACTGAAGCTTTCTTT.

The rearrangement uses TRBV30 and TRBJ2-4; D is possibly TRBD2 (7 bases). V was clipped by 0 bases and J by 8 bases, with 11 bases between them. CDR3 length: 13 residues. CDR1 and CDR2 from the germline V gene are GTSNPN and SVGIG (reference sequence). The CDR3 sequence: CAWSVRGGDIQYF. The DNA of the CDR3 is TGTGCCTGGAGTGTACGAGGGGGGGACATTCAGTACTTC.

V is TRBV5-4 and J is TRBJ2-3; 12 bases fit TRBD2. The germline gives CDR1 SGHNT, CDR2 YYREEE (reference sequence). J gave up 3 bases and V 0 bases, and 2 bases lay outside the gene matches. This CDR3 spans 16 amino acids. The DNA for the CDR3 is TGTGCCAGCAGCTTGGGACTAGCGGGGGCAACAGATACGCAGTATTTT. Amino acids: CASSLGLAGATDTQYF.

V usage is TRBV3-1 (or the pseudogene TRBV3-2) and J usage is TRBJ2-2; 7 positions match TRBD2. Germline-derived CDR1 and CDR2 are LGHDT and YNNKEL (reference sequence). The CDR3 spans 16 residues. Trimming at V came to 3 bases and at J to 2 bases, leaving 6 bases not matched to a gene. CDR3: CASSQLPGLNTGELFF. Written as DNA, the CDR3 is TGTGCCAGCAGCCAGTTACCGGGACTAAACACCGGGGAGCTGTTTTTT.

This chain joins TRBV4-2 and TRBJ2-1; TRBD2 aligns across 9 bases. The V gene's germline CDR1 is LGHNA and CDR2 YNFKEQ. V dropped 4 bases and J dropped 0; count of bases not matched to a gene: 7. The CDR3 runs 17 residues. CDR3 in amino acids: CASSPGTSSSSYNEQFF. CDR3 DNA: TGTGCCAGCAGCCCTGGGACTAGCTCGAGCTCCTACAATGAGCAGTTCTTC.

This chain uses TRBV24-1 with TRBJ2-5, with D possibly being TRBD2 (6 bases). The V gene lost 7 bases and the J gene lost 3 bases, with 11 bases spanning the gap. From germline, CDR1 is KGHDR and CDR2 SFDVKD. The CDR3 loop spans 13 amino acids. The CDR3 nucleotides read TGTGCCACCAGCCTCGGGGGAGAAGAGACCCAGTACTTC. This encodes CATSLGGEETQYF.

Here the CDR3 reads CAWWTVLEAFF. CDR3 DNA sequence: TGTGCCTGGTGGACAGTCCTTGAAGCTTTCTTT. V gene TRBV30 combines with J gene TRBJ1-1, with D tentatively TRBD1 (6 bases). The CDR3 totals 11 residues. Germline V lookup: CDR1 GTSNPN, CDR2 SVGIG (reference sequence). V shed 5 bases and J shed 7 bases, with 11 bases lying between them.

The rearrangement joins TRBV7-9 to TRBJ2-1, with 7 nucleotides matching TRBD2. CDR1 is SEHNR, CDR2 FQNEAQ, per germline (reference sequence). The length of the CDR3 is 15 residues. Trimming at V came to 1 base and at J to 6 bases, leaving 6 bases not matched to a gene. The CDR3: CASSLGGGLINEQFF. The CDR3 nucleotides are TGTGCCAGCAGCTTAGGCGGGGGACTTATCAATGAGCAGTTCTTC.